The text below deals with one T cell receptor beta chain. In this sample, this clonotype turned up many times. Its antigen is not yet known. Base quality data are lacking; no much larger clone is found one base away. The data originate from a study of T cell repertoires in cytomegalovirus infection (dated by TCRdb to about 2019). Looking at the study overall: The HLA type of each donor mattered for the analysis, because public TCR beta signatures pointed to carriage of CMV infection along with the matching HLA type. The paper as a whole reports these results and caveats: Carriers of CMV infection plus the relevant HLA type were discriminated by the cumulative frequency of public TCR beta family members in the study cohort and in an independent roughly 340-donor cohort. The ex vivo response was dominated by HLA-C-restricted CMV-specific TCR beta clonotypes, which also provided the single most frequent clonotype in two of eight donors.

The sample was run on an Illumina HiSeq 1500. TCRdb took the public reads, trimmed them with fastp at Q25, ran MiXCR for clone calling and kept in-frame beta chains. For every CDR3 protein sequence, its rows merge into one entry that carries the most common genes and DNA. This sample comprises approximately 550,000 distinct CDR3 sequences, 16% of them detected only once. The ten largest clones take up about 24% of the sample. The germline V gene (reference sequence) sets CDR1 to MNHEY and CDR2 to SMNVEV. Its CDR3 holds 15 amino acids, cysteine through phenylalanine. Left in the record is the CDR3 DNA by itself, 45 bases read in frame from the first base. Trimmed from V: 5 bases; trimmed from J: 8 bases; junction bases lacking a gene match: 8.

This sequence was found in a human donor in good health (CMV status not recorded). Some clones in this sample may be carry-over from other donors' samples. The source material was CD8+ T cells from PBMCs. This chain is built from TRBV27 and TRBJ2-1, with 11 middle bases fitting TRBD2. For the CDR3, the sequence is CASSGPGLAVDEQFF. The nucleotide sequence reads TGTGCCAGCAGTGGGCCGGGACTAGCGGTAGATGAGCAGTTCTTC.